This TCR beta chain was identified in a study of T cells in Graves' hyperthyroidism and ophthalmopathy. Study context: Peripheral blood was drawn at first diagnosis, prior to all treatment.

V dropped 6 bases and J dropped 4 bases, with 15 bases sitting between them. The length of the CDR3 is 14 residues. Germline loops: CDR1 SNHLY, CDR2 FYNNEI. TCR beta CDR3 sequences were amplified from RNA transcripts. The TCR CDR3 first-round RT-PCR relied on the HTBI primer set. One entry per CDR3 protein, called by TCRdb with MiXCR from the multiplex PCR reads. Of a few hundred thousand distinct CDR3 sequences listed, around 15% were seen once; the top ten hold 5.3%. The TCR comes from a woman younger than 30 with Graves' hyperthyroidism. The V call is TRBV2, the J call TRBJ1-1; maybe TRBD1 (6 bases). The sample comprised blood. The CDR3 nucleotides are TGTGCCAGCAGCGGGACATTTCGAACCACTGAAGCTTTCTTT. Its translation is CASSGTFRTTEAFF.